Presented here are 16 T cell receptor beta chains from one specimen sequenced in a study of blood T cell repertoires in COVID-19. TCRdb's copy holds only in-frame clones and misses some; the assay was immunoSEQ multiplex PCR. The sample yields almost 200,000 clones, 85% to 90% seen once. The sample comprised peripheral blood. These receptors came from a woman in her seventies with acute or convalescent COVID-19.

The rearrangement uses TRBV7-2 and TRBJ1-2; 7 positions match TRBD1. This CDR3 region has 13 residues. V lost 6 bases and J lost 4; bases outside the gene matches: 5. CDR1 and CDR2 from the germline V gene are SGHTA and FQGNSA. CDR3 DNA sequence: TGTGCCAGCAGGGGACAGACGGGCTATGGCTACACCTTC. Protein: CASRGQTGYGYTF.

Notes on this clone: The identical CDR3 is also encoded by other nucleotide sequences in the sample. The chain couples TRBV2 to TRBJ1-1; 7 positions agree with TRBD1. The CDR3 has 13 amino acids. Looked up from germline, CDR1 is SNHLY and CDR2 is FYNNEI. Trimming took 4 bases from V and 1 from J; bases not matched to a gene: 0. The DNA of the CDR3 is TGTGCCAGCAGTGGGGACAGGAACACTGAAGCTTTCTTT. It yields the protein CASSGDRNTEAFF.

The chain employs TRBV7-8 and TRBJ1-5, with 7 bases identical to TRBD1. V was pared by 2 bases and J by 6 bases, with 7 bases of the junction left unmatched. This CDR3 spans 15 amino acids. The germline CDR1 and CDR2 sequences are SGHVS and FQNEAQ. CDR3 loop: CASSLRGQVGQPQHF. In DNA form, the CDR3 reads TGTGCCAGCAGCTTAAGGGGGCAGGTTGGTCAGCCCCAGCATTTT.

The chain combines TRBV28 with TRBJ2-1, with D perhaps matching TRBD1 (6 bases). Germline CDR1 is MDHEN and CDR2 is SYDVKM. The CDR3 sequence is 13 residues long. Trimming removed 3 bases from V and 6 bases from J, with 9 bases in between. Here the CDR3 reads CASSFMTGNEQFF. The CDR3 coding sequence is TGTGCCAGCAGTTTTATGACAGGCAATGAGCAGTTCTTC.

This chain uses TRBV5-1 with TRBJ1-3; D gene unclear. Per the germline V gene, CDR1 is SGHRS and CDR2 is YFSETQ. Trimming left V 5 bases short and J 0 bases short, with 12 bases between. This CDR3 is built from 15 residues. The CDR3 is CASRRDVISGNTIYF. The DNA of the CDR3 is TGCGCCAGCAGGCGAGATGTAATCTCTGGAAACACCATATATTTT.

The chain recombines TRBV10-3 with TRBJ2-3; 9 bases map to TRBD1. The CDR3 covers 14 residues. The junction had 5 bases not matched to a gene; V was cut back by 5 bases and J by 5 bases. Germline V lookup: CDR1 ENHRY, CDR2 SYGVKD. The CDR3 loop reads CAISRDRDVDTQYF. DNA of the CDR3: TGTGCCATCAGTCGGGACAGGGATGTAGATACGCAGTATTTT.

This clone showed up just once. This chain uses TRBV7-3 with TRBJ1-4; TRBD1 might be the D (5 bases). The germline gives CDR1 SGHTA, CDR2 FQGTGA. Trimming removed 5 bases at V and 4 bases at J, with 17 bases between. The CDR3 length is 16 residues. CDR3 sequence: CASSGYLGAINEKLFF. DNA of the CDR3: TGTGCCAGCAGCGGGTACCTAGGGGCGATTAATGAAAAACTGTTTTTT.

The V call is TRBV6-5, the J call TRBJ1-1; 7 bases line up with TRBD1. CDR1 and CDR2 (germline): MNHEY, SVGAGI. Losses at the gene ends were 0 bases for V and 7 bases for J; bases not matched to a gene: 2. The length of the CDR3 is 13 residues. This chain's CDR3 is CASSYSGQLEAFF. The CDR3 DNA is TGTGCCAGCAGTTACTCGGGACAGCTTGAAGCTTTCTTT.

This clone was recorded only once. The V gene is TRBV5-6, the J gene TRBJ1-5; 7 nucleotides align to TRBD1. Trimming cost V 0 bases and J 1 base; bases outside gene matches: 7. Looked up from germline, CDR1 is SGHDT and CDR2 is YYEEEE. The CDR3 is 17 residues long. The CDR3 region has the DNA TGTGCCAGCAGCTTGGGGACAGGCATTAGGAGCAATCAGCCCCAGCATTTT. Its translation is CASSLGTGIRSNQPQHF.

The J gene is TRBJ2-1, the V gene TRBV24-1, with D maybe TRBD1 (6 bases). Deletions cut 5 bases from V and 10 bases from J, with 17 bases between. Per germline, CDR1 KGHDR and CDR2 SFDVKD. The CDR3 length is 14 residues. The CDR3 protein is CATSGTIQGNEQFF. In DNA, the CDR3 is TGTGCCACCAGTGGAACGATTCAGGGGAACGAGCAGTTCTTC.

This clone has a single count. This sequence joins TRBV6-1 and TRBJ1-1; TRBD1 is a possible D gene (6 bases). This CDR3 is built from 18 residues. Germline loops: CDR1 MNHNS, CDR2 SASEGT. The V end was cut by 3 bases, the J end by 2 bases, with 22 bases between. DNA for the CDR3: TGTGCCAGCAGTGAGTTTGGGCGGGGGCGGATGGGAAACACTGAAGCTTTCTTT. Encoded protein: CASSEFGRGRMGNTEAFF.

This rearrangement joins TRBV21-1 to TRBJ1-2; the table names TRBD1, a call not compared with the DNA. TRBV21-1 corresponds to a pseudogene. The CDR3 runs 12 residues. The CDR3 region is CASSGQGKGYTF. CDR3 nucleotides: TGTGCCAGCAGTGGACAGGGAAAAGGCTACACCTTC.

This chain uses TRBV15 with TRBJ1-5; the D gene is possibly TRBD1 (6 bases). Germline V gene sequence: CDR1 LNHNV, CDR2 YYDKDF (reference sequence). V lost 7 bases to trimming and J lost 0 bases, with 13 bases between them. The CDR3 runs 15 residues. The CDR3, as DNA: TGTGCCACCAACCTAAACAGGGATAGCAATCAGCCCCAGCATTTT. The encoded protein is CATNLNRDSNQPQHF.

The V call is TRBV7-9, the J call TRBJ2-7, with 8 bases fitting TRBD1. CDR3 size: 19 residues. Trimming took 5 bases from V and 2 from J; bases not matched to a gene: 20. In germline, CDR1 is SEHNR, CDR2 FQNEAQ (reference sequence). The CDR3 DNA reads TGTGCCAGCAGCCCGACCCCTGGACAGGGTGGGTTTCGGGCCTACGAGCAGTACTTC. As protein: CASSPTPGQGGFRAYEQYF. Together with reference TRBV7-9 and TRBJ2-7, the CDR3 gives the full variable domain: DTGVSQNPRHKITKRGQNVTFRCDPISEHNRLYWYRQTLGQGPEFLTYFQNEAQLEKSRLLSDRFSAERPKGSFSTLEIQRTEQGDSAMYLCASSPTPGQGGFRAYEQYFGPGTRLTVT.

CDR3 nucleotides: TGTGCCAGCAGCTTAGCCCGGGGTTCATACAATGAGCAGTTCTTC. Translating it yields CASSLARGSYNEQFF. This chain uses TRBV7-2 with TRBJ2-1; possible D gene TRBD2, 5 bases. The CDR3 is 15 residues long. V lost 0 bases to trimming and J lost 4 bases, with 10 bases between them. Germline CDR1 SGHTA, CDR2 FQGNSA.

The CDR3 DNA sequence: TGCGCCAGCAGCCAAGGGTCTACCCCCGGAGATACGCAGTATTTT. Amino acids: CASSQGSTPGDTQYF. The V call is TRBV4-3, the J call TRBJ2-3; D is undetermined. The CDR3 spans 15 residues. Germline assignment: CDR1 LGHNA and CDR2 YSLEER. The V end lost 1 base, the J end lost 5 bases, and 13 bases lay between the germline ends.